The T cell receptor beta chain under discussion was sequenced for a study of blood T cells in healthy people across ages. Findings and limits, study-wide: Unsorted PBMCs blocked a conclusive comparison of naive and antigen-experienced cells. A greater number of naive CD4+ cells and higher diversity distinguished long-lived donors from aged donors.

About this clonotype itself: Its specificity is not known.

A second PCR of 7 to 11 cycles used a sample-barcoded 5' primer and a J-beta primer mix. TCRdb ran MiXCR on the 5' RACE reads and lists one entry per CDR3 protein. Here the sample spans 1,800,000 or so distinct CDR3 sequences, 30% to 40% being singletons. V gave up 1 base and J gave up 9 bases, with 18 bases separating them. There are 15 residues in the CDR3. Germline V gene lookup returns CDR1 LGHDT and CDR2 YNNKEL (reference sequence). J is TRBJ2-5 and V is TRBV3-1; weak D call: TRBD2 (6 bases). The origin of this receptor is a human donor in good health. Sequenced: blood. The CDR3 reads CASSQVPGLGSPQYF. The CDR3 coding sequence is TGTGCCAGCAGCCAAGTTCCGGGACTCGGGAGTCCCCAGTACTTC.